The next 20 T cell receptor beta chains were all read from a single sample in a study of cytomegalovirus exposure and HLA in healthy donors. The PCR employed 60 Vbeta primers together with 13 Jbeta primers. Assay used: immunoSEQ multiplex PCR; TCRdb lists only in-frame clones, some missing. Of around 100,000 clones listed, roughly 70% were seen once; the top ten hold approximately 10%. Sequenced input: PBMCs. These receptors were taken from a man aged 40-49 years in good health and CMV-seropositive.

The chain joins TRBV4-1 to TRBJ2-7; 8 positions agree with TRBD1. J gave up 2 bases and V 1 base, and 4 bases lay outside the gene matches. The germline CDR1 and CDR2 sequences are MGHRA and YSYEKL. The CDR3 loop spans 15 amino acids. The CDR3 protein is CASSQVSTGAYEQYF. CDR3 in DNA: TGCGCCAGCAGCCAAGTATCGACAGGGGCCTACGAGCAGTACTTC.

Only one count was recorded for this clone. The chain joins TRBV10-3 to TRBJ2-3; TRBD1 agrees at 7 bases. V shed 3 bases, J shed 2 bases, and the junction held 5 bases outside the gene matches. In germline, CDR1 is ENHRY, CDR2 SYGVKD. This CDR3 region has 15 residues. CDR3 in amino acids: CAISDGQATTDTQYF. The DNA of the CDR3 is TGTGCCATCAGTGACGGACAGGCAACCACAGATACGCAGTATTTT.

This clone was counted a single time. The chain carries TRBV5-4 and TRBJ1-2; TRBD1 is a possible D gene (6 bases). Germline CDR1 SGHNT, CDR2 YYREEE (reference sequence). This CDR3 has 15 amino acids. V lost 4 bases to trimming and J lost 8 bases, with 21 bases between them. The CDR3 DNA is TGTGCCAGCAGCCCATCCGGGACAACGCTTCTGGGCTACACCTTC. This gives the protein CASSPSGTTLLGYTF.

The genes are TRBV5-1 and TRBJ2-1, with D tentatively TRBD2 (5 bases). CDR1 is SGHRS, CDR2 YFSETQ, per germline. V gave up 0 bases and J gave up 6 bases, with 7 bases separating them. The CDR3 loop spans 13 amino acids. The CDR3 loop reads CASSLGEGNEQFF. In nucleotides, the CDR3 is TGCGCCAGCAGCTTGGGAGAGGGCAATGAGCAGTTCTTC.

This clone appeared a few times. The CDR3 DNA follows: TGTGCCAGCAGCCCCCAGGGACTTCTTCTTGGAGATGAGCAGTTCTTC. Translated: CASSPQGLLLGDEQFF. V usage is TRBV7-9 and J usage is TRBJ2-1; perhaps TRBD2 as D (6 bases). This CDR3 is built from 16 residues. Germline values: CDR1 SEHNR, CDR2 FQNEAQ (reference sequence). The V gene lost 5 bases and the J gene lost 8 bases, with 22 bases spanning the gap.

This clone has only a few counts. V is TRBV4-2 and J is TRBJ2-2; 11 bases are shared with TRBD2. Germline CDR1 reads LGHNA; CDR2 reads YNFKEQ. The CDR3 is 16 residues long. After removal of 0 bases from V and 5 bases from J, the junction contained 2 bases not matched to a gene. This chain's CDR3 is CASSQDSGRATGELFF. The CDR3 nucleotides read TGTGCCAGCAGCCAAGATAGCGGGAGGGCTACCGGGGAGCTGTTTTTT.

The chain joins TRBV15 to TRBJ1-1; possible D gene TRBD1, 6 bases. Trimming took 0 bases from V and 0 from J, leaving 14 bases between them. Germline V gene lookup returns CDR1 LNHNV and CDR2 YYDKDF (reference sequence). The CDR3 runs 17 residues. DNA of the CDR3: TGTGCCACCAGCAGAGAGAGATTAGGGGGTTTGAACACTGAAGCTTTCTTT. It is translated as CATSRERLGGLNTEAFF.

This clone was observed a handful of times. The chain couples TRBV5-1 to TRBJ2-7, with TRBD2 as a possible D gene (6 bases). Trimming removed 4 bases from V and 6 bases from J, with 20 bases in between. The CDR3 loop spans 15 amino acids. Germline V lookup: CDR1 SGHRS, CDR2 YFSETQ. The DNA for the CDR3 is TGCGCCAGCAGCCTCGGGGAGTTAATCGGGGGCGAGCAGTACTTC. Protein: CASSLGELIGGEQYF. Based on the CDR3 plus reference TRBV5-1 and TRBJ2-7, the full variable domain is KAGVTQTPRYLIKTRGQQVTLSCSPISGHRSVSWYQQTPGQGLQFLFEYFSETQRNKGNFPGRFSGRQFSNSRSEMNVSTLELGDSALYLCASSLGELIGGEQYFGPGTRLTVT.

The chain is built from TRBV19 and TRBJ1-3; 7 bases match TRBD1. The CDR3 runs 15 residues. CDR1 LNHDA and CDR2 SQIVND come from the germline V gene (reference sequence). V shed 5 bases and J 2 bases; nucleotides not matched to a gene: 6. CDR3 nucleotide sequence: TGTGCCAGTAGTGCTGGACAGGCTCCTGGAAACACCATATATTTT. Its translation: CASSAGQAPGNTIYF.

V usage is TRBV9 and J usage is TRBJ2-3, with 12 nucleotides matching TRBD1. J gave up 4 bases and V 4 bases, and 7 bases lay outside the gene matches. The CDR3 has 16 residues. In germline, CDR1 is SGDLS, CDR2 YYNGEE. CDR3 protein: CASSLGTGGLADTQYF. CDR3 nucleotide sequence: TGTGCCAGCAGCCTAGGGACAGGGGGCCTCGCAGATACGCAGTATTTT.

The chain combines TRBV27 with TRBJ1-1, with 11 nucleotides matching TRBD1. CDR3 length: 13 amino acids. CDR1 and CDR2 from the germline V gene are MNHEY and SMNVEV (reference sequence). The trim removed 10 bases at V and 4 bases at J, leaving 5 bases unmatched. CDR3 region: CAILGTGGTEAFF. CDR3 bases: TGTGCCATCCTGGGGACAGGGGGCACTGAAGCTTTCTTT.

The chain carries TRBV5-1 and TRBJ2-2; 7 nucleotides match TRBD1. Germline CDR1 SGHRS, CDR2 YFSETQ. This CDR3 spans 18 amino acids. The ends lost 3 bases at V and 0 bases at J; junction bases unmatched: 11. The CDR3: CASSWGTAQFANTGELFF. CDR3 nucleotide sequence: TGCGCCAGCAGCTGGGGGACAGCTCAGTTCGCGAACACCGGGGAGCTGTTTTTT.

This chain uses TRBV5-6 with TRBJ2-5; a possible D gene is TRBD1 (5 bases). The J call is uncertain, as TRBJ2-7 better fits the DNA end. Germline CDR1 and CDR2: SGHDT and YYEEEE. The CDR3 consists of 15 residues. CDR3 bases: TGTGCCAGCAGCTTGGATGGACAAATCGGGTACGAGCAGTACTTC. This translates into CASSLDGQIGYEQYF.

The chain recombines TRBV6-1 with TRBJ2-7; maybe TRBD2 (7 bases). V was shortened by 3 bases and J by 3 bases, with 12 bases between the two germline ends. CDR1 and CDR2 from the germline V gene are MNHNS and SASEGT. This CDR3 spans 14 amino acids. CDR3 in amino acids: CASSEWGGSYEQYF. The CDR3 bases are TGTGCCAGCAGTGAGTGGGGGGGCAGCTACGAGCAGTACTTC.

This rearrangement joins TRBV27 to TRBJ2-5, with TRBD1 matching over 7 bases. The CDR3 totals 14 residues. The J segment lost 5 bases and the V segment lost 5 bases, leaving 8 bases of the junction unmatched. Germline V gene lookup returns CDR1 MNHEY and CDR2 SMNVEV (reference sequence). The CDR3 spells CASSPRQGAETQYF. As DNA, the CDR3 is TGTGCCAGCAGTCCTAGACAGGGTGCGGAGACCCAGTACTTC.

The gene calls are TRBV7-2 and TRBJ2-3, with 8 bases that match TRBD1. The trim removed 6 bases at V and 4 bases at J, leaving 9 bases unmatched. From germline, CDR1 is SGHTA and CDR2 FQGNSA. The CDR3 has 15 residues. The CDR3 loop reads CASSSQGARADTQYF. DNA for the CDR3: TGTGCCAGCAGTAGCCAGGGGGCGCGGGCAGATACGCAGTATTTT.

The chain carries TRBV30 and TRBJ2-7; 13 positions agree with TRBD2. Germline V gene sequence: CDR1 GTSNPN, CDR2 SVGIG (reference sequence). This CDR3 spans 18 amino acids. V trimming: 2 bases; J trimming: 0 bases; junction bases outside the gene matches: 10. CDR3 sequence: CAWSNTGTSGVSSYEQYF. The CDR3 region has the DNA TGTGCCTGGAGTAACACCGGGACTAGCGGGGTAAGCTCCTACGAGCAGTACTTC.

The J gene is TRBJ2-3, the V gene TRBV19; tentatively, D is TRBD2 (6 bases). Trimming cost V 2 bases and J 4 bases, with 10 bases left between them. CDR3 size: 14 residues. CDR1 and CDR2 (germline): LNHDA, SQIVND (reference sequence). CDR3 sequence reads: CASSIRRVSDTQYF. CDR3 nucleotides: TGTGCCAGTAGTATAAGGAGGGTGTCAGATACGCAGTATTTT.

This clone was seen once. J is TRBJ2-3 and V is TRBV30, with TRBD2 matching 10 bases. Losses at the gene ends were 4 bases for V and 6 bases for J; bases not matched to a gene: 10. CDR1 GTSNPN and CDR2 SVGIG come from the germline V gene (reference sequence). The CDR3 covers 15 residues. The DNA of the CDR3 is TGTGCCTGGATGGAGCGGGAGGGCCTAGGGGATACGCAGTATTTT. This translates into CAWMEREGLGDTQYF.

The chain carries TRBV7-9 and TRBJ1-4, with TRBD1 matching over 9 bases. CDR3 length: 16 residues. J gave up 5 bases and V 6 bases, and 10 bases lay outside the gene matches. Germline-derived CDR1 and CDR2 are SEHNR and FQNEAQ (reference sequence). The CDR3 DNA sequence: TGTGCCAGCAGTCCCATCGGGGGACAGGGCAATGAAAAACTGTTTTTT. It is translated as CASSPIGGQGNEKLFF.